The 13 T cell receptor beta chains below were found in one sample sequenced in a study of shared clonotypes between healthy human individuals. This table comes from immunoSEQ multiplex PCR, and its TCRdb copy is limited to in-frame clones, with some not included. The table shows about 2.5 million clones, with 85% to 95% occurring only once. Sequenced material: naive CD4+ T cells from PBMCs. Specified subset: CD45RA+ positively selected. Source of these receptors: a man younger than 30 in good health. Some clones in this sample may be carry-over from other donors' samples.

Concerning this clone itself: Other DNA sequences of this sample code for an identical CDR3. CDR3 nucleotides: TGTGCCAGCAGCTTAAGGCAGGGGGACTATGGCTACACCTTC. Translation gives CASSLRQGDYGYTF. The J gene is TRBJ1-2, the V gene TRBV7-9; 7 nucleotides line up with TRBD1. Germline CDR1 SEHNR, CDR2 FQNEAQ (reference sequence). The V segment lost 2 bases and the J segment 3 bases; nucleotides outside the gene matches: 3. This CDR3 is built from 14 residues.

As concerns this clone: The same CDR3 can be traced to other DNA sequences in this sample. V is TRBV9 and J is TRBJ1-5; D is unclear. CDR3 length equals 15 residues. The V end lost 0 bases, the J end lost 0 bases, and 7 bases lay between the germline ends. Germline lookup yields CDR1 SGDLS and CDR2 YYNGEE. In DNA form, the CDR3 reads TGTGCCAGCAGCGTAGGAGTAAATAGCAATCAGCCCCAGCATTTT. Residues: CASSVGVNSNQPQHF.

The chain employs TRBV11-2 and TRBJ2-1; 11 bases are a match to TRBD1. Germline-derived CDR1 and CDR2 are SGHAT and FQNNGV. This CDR3 is 17 amino acids long. The V segment lost 1 base and the J segment 6 bases; nucleotides outside the gene matches: 8. CDR3 region: CASSLGLGTGGVNEQFF. The DNA of the CDR3 is TGTGCCAGCAGCTTAGGTCTCGGGACAGGGGGTGTCAATGAGCAGTTCTTC.

This sequence joins TRBV11-2 and TRBJ2-7; D is uncertain. Between the trimmed V and J ends, which lost 3 bases and 2 bases, there was a span of 8 bases. Looked up from germline, CDR1 is SGHAT and CDR2 is FQNNGV. This CDR3 spans 13 amino acids. Written as DNA, the CDR3 is TGTGCCAGCAGCTTTAGACACCCCTACGAGCAGTACTTC. Residues: CASSFRHPYEQYF.

The rearrangement uses TRBV5-4 and TRBJ2-6, with TRBD2 identical over 9 bases. The V gene's germline CDR1 is SGHNT and CDR2 YYREEE (reference sequence). The CDR3 covers 18 residues. Trimming at V came to 9 bases and at J to 4 bases, leaving 17 bases not matched to a gene. CDR3 residues: CATVDGLAGSRGANVLTF. The CDR3 bases are TGTGCCACCGTCGATGGGCTAGCGGGATCAAGAGGGGCCAACGTCCTGACTTTC.

The chain links TRBV28 to TRBJ2-2, with D hard to call. Trimming shortened V by 2 bases and J by 1 base, and 11 bases separated the two germline ends. CDR3 length equals 16 residues. Germline V CDR1 and CDR2: MDHEN, SYDVKM. The CDR3 coding sequence is TGTGCCAGCAGTTTAAATGGAAGATGGAACACCGGGGAGCTGTTTTTT. Translation: CASSLNGRWNTGELFF.

The CDR3 spells CASSLVGDRTDTQYF. CDR3 sequence (DNA): TGTGCCAGCAGCTTAGTGGGAGACCGCACAGATACGCAGTATTTT. The chain links TRBV7-8 to TRBJ2-3; tentatively, D is TRBD2 (5 bases). Germline CDR1 reads SGHVS; CDR2 reads FQNEAQ. The V gene lost 1 base and the J gene lost 1 base, with 9 bases spanning the gap. The CDR3 runs 15 residues.

The chain combines TRBV28 with TRBJ2-7; maybe TRBD2 (5 bases). Germline loops: CDR1 MDHEN, CDR2 SYDVKM. Trimming shortened V by 6 bases and J by 4 bases, and 13 bases separated the two germline ends. The CDR3 sequence is 13 residues long. CDR3 in amino acids: CASRSPSTYEQYF. Written as DNA, the CDR3 is TGTGCCAGCAGGAGTCCTAGCACGTACGAGCAGTACTTC.

V gene TRBV6-5 combines with J gene TRBJ1-1; weak D call: TRBD1 (5 bases). The V and J ends lost 6 bases and 1 base respectively, with 15 bases between them. Germline V gives CDR1 MNHEY, CDR2 SVGAGI. The length of the CDR3 is 15 residues. DNA of the CDR3: TGTGCCAGCAGGACCGGGACGGCGGCGAACACTGAAGCTTTCTTT. Encoded protein: CASRTGTAANTEAFF.

With respect to this clone: The sample has other DNA sequences that encode this CDR3 too. The chain couples TRBV9 to TRBJ2-3; a possible D gene is TRBD2 (7 bases). The CDR3 covers 16 residues. CDR1 is SGDLS and CDR2 is YYNGEE in the germline V gene. V lost 0 bases, J lost 2 bases, and 13 bases lay in between. This CDR3 is CASSVVGGPSTDTQYF. The CDR3 DNA reads as TGTGCCAGCAGCGTAGTGGGGGGGCCCTCCACAGATACGCAGTATTTT.

Of note for this clone: The sample holds other DNA sequences that translate to the same CDR3. This chain links TRBV9 with TRBJ2-3, with TRBD1 as a possible D gene (6 bases). Germline V CDR1 and CDR2: SGDLS, YYNGEE. This CDR3 region has 15 residues. Trimming took 0 bases from V and 1 from J, leaving 9 bases between them. CDR3 nucleotides: TGTGCCAGCAGCGTAGTAGCAGGGGGCACAGATACGCAGTATTTT. The encoded protein is CASSVVAGGTDTQYF.

V and J are TRBV9 and TRBJ2-2, with a weak D call TRBD2 (5 bases). Trimming removed 5 bases at V and 3 bases at J, with 11 bases between. The CDR3 sequence is 14 residues long. Germline assignment: CDR1 SGDLS and CDR2 YYNGEE. In DNA form, the CDR3 reads TGTGCCAGCAGGAGGGCAGGCGACACCGGGGAGCTGTTTTTT. Translated, it gives CASRRAGDTGELFF.

The chain uses TRBV19 and TRBJ1-2; 8 nucleotides agree with TRBD1. The CDR3 has 14 amino acids. With V trimmed by 7 bases and J by 4 bases, 8 bases remained unmatched. Germline V gene sequence: CDR1 LNHDA, CDR2 SQIVND (reference sequence). The CDR3: CASTNAGTGYGYTF. In nucleotides, the CDR3 is TGTGCCAGTACCAACGCCGGGACAGGCTATGGCTACACCTTC.